These 23 T cell receptor beta chains were sequenced from one sample in a study of shared clonotypes between healthy human individuals. The protocol was immunoSEQ multiplex PCR, while the TCRdb copy is restricted to in-frame clones and leaves out a portion. The table shows about 2.1 million clones, with 93% occurring only once. Terminally differentiated effector memory CD45RA+ cells were left out of the naive CD8 fraction, which was CD45RO-negative and positively selected for CCR7. The sequencing input was naive CD8+ T cells from PBMCs. The receptors originated from a young man in good health. Some clones in this sample may be carry-over from other donors' samples.

The V and J genes are TRBV6-5 and TRBJ2-1, with 7 bases aligning to TRBD1. Germline CDR1 reads MNHEY; CDR2 reads SVGAGI. The CDR3 consists of 16 residues. J lost 2 bases, V lost 0 bases, and 4 bases had no gene match. The CDR3 DNA follows: TGTGCCAGCAGTTACTCGAGGACAGGACCCTACAATGAGCAGTTCTTC. Encoded protein: CASSYSRTGPYNEQFF.

The chain links TRBV11-3 to TRBJ2-7; perhaps TRBD1 as D (6 bases). CDR3 length: 13 amino acids. V lost 5 bases and J 4 bases, leaving 12 bases between the germline ends. Germline V CDR1 and CDR2: SGHNT, YENEEA. The CDR3 region has the DNA TGTGCCAGCAGCCAGGGGCGGCTGTACGAGCAGTACTTC. Its protein is CASSQGRLYEQYF.

This chain joins TRBV11-2 and TRBJ1-3; no reliable D call. V dropped 2 bases and J dropped 0 bases, with 5 bases sitting between them. There are 14 residues in the CDR3. Germline V gene data show CDR1 as SGHAT and CDR2 as FQNNGV. CDR3 region: CASSLMISGNTIYF. The CDR3 nucleotides are TGTGCCAGCAGCTTAATGATCTCTGGAAACACCATATATTTT.

The chain carries TRBV11-2 and TRBJ2-5; the D gene is possibly TRBD1 (6 bases). The CDR3 is 16 amino acids. Per germline, CDR1 SGHAT and CDR2 FQNNGV. Trimming took off 5 bases at V and 2 bases at J, with 18 bases between the two ends. The CDR3 region is CASSQIRGRGQETQYF. The CDR3 DNA follows: TGTGCCAGCAGCCAGATAAGGGGCAGGGGTCAAGAGACCCAGTACTTC.

The V call is TRBV4-1, the J call TRBJ1-2; no clear D gene. V was clipped by 0 bases and J by 5 bases, with 13 bases between them. The CDR3 length is 15 residues. CDR1 and CDR2 from the germline V gene are MGHRA and YSYEKL. This CDR3 reads CASSQELRELYGYTF. In DNA, the CDR3 is TGCGCCAGCAGCCAAGAACTGAGGGAACTTTATGGCTACACCTTC.

The CDR3 sequence is CASSQTSGRYKETQYF. The CDR3, as DNA: TGTGCCAGCAGCCAAACTAGCGGGAGATACAAAGAGACCCAGTACTTC. The V call is TRBV14, the J call TRBJ2-5; 11 bases agree with TRBD2. The CDR3 runs 16 residues. V was pared by 2 bases and J by 3 bases, with 5 bases of the junction left unmatched. Germline CDR1 is SGHDN and CDR2 is FVKESK.

The table lists this clone with a count of one. V usage is TRBV29-1 and J usage is TRBJ2-2; D is unresolved. The CDR3 spans 12 residues. CDR1 and CDR2 from the germline V gene are SQVTM and ANQGSEA. V gave up 5 bases and J gave up 4 bases, with 8 bases separating them. The CDR3 region is CSVHGLTGELFF. DNA for the CDR3: TGCAGCGTTCACGGGCTCACCGGGGAGCTGTTTTTT.

The rearrangement links TRBV5-5 to TRBJ1-4; perhaps TRBD1 as D (6 bases). Trimming removed 2 bases at V and 0 bases at J, with 17 bases between. Germline-derived CDR1 and CDR2 are SGHKS and YYEKEE (reference sequence). This CDR3 region has 18 residues. The DNA for the CDR3 is TGTGCCAGCAGCTTCCAGCGTTTACAGGGAGCAACTAATGAAAAACTGTTTTTT. It codes for CASSFQRLQGATNEKLFF.

J is TRBJ2-7 and V is TRBV5-8, with TRBD1 identical over 7 bases. CDR1 SGHTS and CDR2 YDEGEE come from the germline V gene. With 2 bases clipped from V and 2 bases from J, the junction kept 7 bases outside the gene matches. There are 15 residues in the CDR3. Here the CDR3 DNA reads TGTGCCAGCAGCTTTAGGAGACAGGGCACCTACGAGCAGTACTTC. Translation gives CASSFRRQGTYEQYF.

This clone has only one observation. The rearrangement uses TRBV27 and TRBJ1-2, with 7 bases lining up with TRBD1. V shed 6 bases, J shed 7 bases, and the junction held 5 bases outside the gene matches. The CDR3 totals 12 residues. Per the germline V gene, CDR1 is MNHEY and CDR2 is SMNVEV (reference sequence). Written as DNA, the CDR3 is TGTGCCAGCAGGGCCAGGGGGGTTGGCTACACCTTC. It encodes CASRARGVGYTF.

The chain links TRBV2 to TRBJ1-1; no clear D. This CDR3 is 12 amino acids long. Looked up from germline, CDR1 is SNHLY and CDR2 is FYNNEI. Trimming took off 2 bases at V and 3 bases at J, with 4 bases between the two ends. The CDR3 DNA follows: TGTGCCAGCAGTGAACTGTACACTGAAGCTTTCTTT. This encodes CASSELYTEAFF.

The gene calls are TRBV28 and TRBJ2-7; TRBD2 aligns across 8 bases. Germline V CDR1 and CDR2: MDHEN, SYDVKM. This CDR3 spans 15 amino acids. V trimming: 0 bases; J trimming: 7 bases; junction bases outside the gene matches: 8. The CDR3 loop is CASSLWGSSGGEQYF. The DNA of the CDR3 is TGTGCCAGCAGTTTATGGGGTTCGTCGGGAGGGGAGCAGTACTTC.

This chain uses TRBV5-5 with TRBJ2-1, with D uncertain. Germline CDR1 reads SGHKS; CDR2 reads YYEKEE (reference sequence). The CDR3 extends over 14 amino acids. V was shortened by 3 bases and J by 15 bases, with 22 bases between the two germline ends. The CDR3 is CASSWSGPLSPTFF. CDR3 bases: TGTGCCAGCAGCTGGTCTGGACCCCTAAGCCCCACGTTCTTC.

This clone turned up a few times. V gene TRBV18 combines with J gene TRBJ2-1; the match to TRBD2 covers 8 bases. V shed 6 bases and J 9 bases; nucleotides not matched to a gene: 7. Germline CDR1 KGHSH, CDR2 LQKENI. The CDR3 length is 13 residues. The CDR3 loop is CASSREGLFEQFF. CDR3 nucleotide sequence: TGTGCCAGCTCCCGGGAGGGGCTCTTTGAGCAGTTCTTC.

This chain links TRBV27 with TRBJ2-1; D is tentatively TRBD1 or TRBD2 (5 bases each). The germline V gene encodes CDR1 MNHEY and CDR2 SMNVEV (reference sequence). The CDR3 totals 14 residues. Trimming pared 2 bases from V and 7 bases from J, leaving 12 bases between. This chain's CDR3 is CASSLGGSRNEQFF. As DNA, the CDR3 is TGTGCCAGCAGTTTAGGGGGTAGCAGGAATGAGCAGTTCTTC.

The chain carries TRBV10-1 and TRBJ2-1, with D possibly matching TRBD2 (5 bases). Germline CDR1 is WNHNN and CDR2 is SYGVQD (reference sequence). The CDR3 is made up of 14 amino acids. Trimming left V 4 bases short and J 5 bases short, with 12 bases between. In DNA form, the CDR3 reads TGCGCCAGCAGTGGGGGAAGTAGCGACAATGAGCAGTTCTTC. Protein product: CASSGGSSDNEQFF.

Here the CDR3 DNA reads TGTGCCAGCAGTAGGTGGACTAGCGGGAGCCACGAGCAGTACTTC. It codes for CASSRWTSGSHEQYF. This chain connects TRBV27 to TRBJ2-7, with 13 bases identical to TRBD2. Losses at the gene ends were 5 bases for V and 5 bases for J; bases not matched to a gene: 6. In germline, CDR1 is MNHEY, CDR2 SMNVEV (reference sequence). This CDR3 is built from 15 residues.

This chain links TRBV5-6 with TRBJ1-4, with D unclear. The CDR3 runs to 16 residues. Germline V lookup: CDR1 SGHDT, CDR2 YYEEEE. V dropped 0 bases and J dropped 6 bases, with 15 bases sitting between them. The CDR3 region is CASSLGGVVVDEKLFF. CDR3 DNA sequence: TGTGCCAGCAGCTTGGGTGGGGTGGTGGTCGATGAAAAACTGTTTTTT. Filled out from reference TRBV5-6 and TRBJ1-4, the complete variable domain reads DAGVTQSPTHLIKTRGQQVTLRCSPKSGHDTVSWYQQALGQGPQFIFQYYEEEERQRGNFPDRFSGHQFPNYSSELNVNALLLGDSALYLCASSLGGVVVDEKLFFGSGTQLSVL.

Written as DNA, the CDR3 is TGTGCCAGCAGCTTAATAGAGCGGGAGGGCTCCTACGAGCAGTACTTC. The encoded protein is CASSLIEREGSYEQYF. The gene calls are TRBV7-9 and TRBJ2-7, with 10 bases matching TRBD2. The CDR3 loop spans 16 amino acids. CDR1 and CDR2 from the germline V gene are SEHNR and FQNEAQ (reference sequence). V shed 2 bases and J 0 bases; nucleotides not matched to a gene: 4.

The V gene is TRBV9, the J gene TRBJ1-2; no reliable D call. The germline V gene encodes CDR1 SGDLS and CDR2 YYNGEE. This CDR3 has 13 amino acids. V dropped 7 bases and J dropped 0 bases, with 10 bases sitting between them. CDR3 sequence reads: CASALGTNYGYTF. CDR3 nucleotide sequence: TGTGCCAGCGCCCTAGGAACTAACTATGGCTACACCTTC.

The chain couples TRBV2 to TRBJ2-7; 9 bases map to TRBD1. J was trimmed by 6 bases and V by 5 bases; bases with no gene match: 14. CDR1 and CDR2 from the germline V gene are SNHLY and FYNNEI. The CDR3 spans 16 residues. CDR3 bases: TGTGCCAGCAGTCCCGGGACAGGGCTGACCCTTGGCGAGCAGTACTTC. This gives the protein CASSPGTGLTLGEQYF.

The rearrangement uses TRBV28 and TRBJ1-1, with a tentative D call TRBD1 (5 bases). CDR3 length: 15 amino acids. V lost 2 bases, J lost 2 bases, and 12 bases lay in between. Germline values: CDR1 MDHEN, CDR2 SYDVKM. The CDR3 sequence is CASSLTPGTNTEAFF. The CDR3 DNA is TGTGCCAGCAGTTTAACCCCCGGGACCAACACTGAAGCTTTCTTT.

J is TRBJ2-1 and V is TRBV11-3; 8 nucleotides align to TRBD2. CDR3 length: 14 amino acids. Germline lookup yields CDR1 SGHNT and CDR2 YENEEA. V shed 4 bases and J 8 bases; nucleotides not matched to a gene: 7. CDR3 in amino acids: CASSSPGTSHEQFF. The CDR3 nucleotides are TGTGCCAGCAGCTCCCCCGGGACTAGTCATGAGCAGTTCTTC. Full variable domain (rest looked up from reference TRBV11-3 and TRBJ2-1): EAGVVQSPRYKIIEKKQPVAFWCNPISGHNTLYWYLQNLGQGPELLIRYENEEAVDDSQLPKDRFSAERLKGVDSTLKIQPAELGDSAVYLCASSSPGTSHEQFFGPGTRLTVL.